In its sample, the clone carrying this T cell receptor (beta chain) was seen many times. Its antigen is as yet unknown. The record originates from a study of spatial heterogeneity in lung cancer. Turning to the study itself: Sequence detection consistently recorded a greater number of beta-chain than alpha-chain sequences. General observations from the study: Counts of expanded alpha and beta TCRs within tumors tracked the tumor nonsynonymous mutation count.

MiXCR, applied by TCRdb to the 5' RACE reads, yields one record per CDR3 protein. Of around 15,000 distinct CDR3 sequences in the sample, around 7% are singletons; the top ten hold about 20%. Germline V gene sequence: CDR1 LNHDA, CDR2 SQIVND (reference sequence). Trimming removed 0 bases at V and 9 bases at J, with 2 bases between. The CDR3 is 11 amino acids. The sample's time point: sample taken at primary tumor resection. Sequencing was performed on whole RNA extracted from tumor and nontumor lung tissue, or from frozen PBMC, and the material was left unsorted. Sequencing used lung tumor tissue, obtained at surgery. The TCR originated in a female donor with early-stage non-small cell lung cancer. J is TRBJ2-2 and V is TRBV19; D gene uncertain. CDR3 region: CASSIDRELFF. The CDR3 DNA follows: TGTGCCAGTAGTATAGACCGGGAGCTGTTTTTT.